This T cell receptor beta chain was sequenced for a study of neurological immune-mediated disorders. TCRdb re-called the 5' RACE reads with MiXCR, one entry per CDR3 protein. The table lists about 3,900 distinct CDR3 sequences, about 30% of them singletons. Ten or more counts support this clonotype. CD4+ or CD8+ T cells at a count of more than 850,000 served as input for the sorted libraries. This receptor was taken from a man between 50 and 59 years old with HTLV-1-associated myelopathy (HAM/TSP). Sequencing input: CD8+ T cells from blood.

The CDR3 nucleotides read TGCGCCAGCAGTGAGTCGTGGGCGGGAAGAGAGTATTTT. This sequence encodes CASSESWAGREYF. This sequence joins TRBV10-2 and TRBJ2-3; D perhaps matches TRBD2 (6 bases). Deletions cut 0 bases from V and 13 bases from J, with 14 bases between. The CDR3 runs to 13 residues. Per germline, CDR1 WSHSY and CDR2 SAAADI.